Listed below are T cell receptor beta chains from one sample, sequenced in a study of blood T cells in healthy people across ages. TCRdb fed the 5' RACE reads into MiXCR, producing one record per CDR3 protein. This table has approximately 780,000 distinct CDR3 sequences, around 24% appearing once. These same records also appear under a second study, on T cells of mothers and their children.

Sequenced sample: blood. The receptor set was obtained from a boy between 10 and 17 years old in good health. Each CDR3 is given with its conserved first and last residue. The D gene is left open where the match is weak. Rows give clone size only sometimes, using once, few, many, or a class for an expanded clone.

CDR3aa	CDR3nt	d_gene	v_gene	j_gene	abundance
CSVEDLRGGGETQYF	TGCAGCGTTGAAGATCTGCGGGGGGGCGGGGAGACCCAGTACTTC	TRBD2	TRBV29-1	TRBJ2-5	few
CSASTATTQCF	TGCAGTGCTAGCACGGCTACGACGCAGTGTTTT	NA	TRBV20-1	TRBJ2-3	once
CSAGTGFFEAFF	TGCAGTGCTGGGACAGGTTTCTTTGAAGCTTTCTTT	TRBD1	TRBV20-1	TRBJ1-1	few
CASSLDYPPYF	TGTGCCAGCAGCTTAGACTACCCTCCGTACTTC	NA	TRBV11-2	TRBJ2-5	few
CAISESRDGETQYF	TGTGCCATCAGTGAGTCCCGGGACGGAGAGACCCAGTACTTC	NA	TRBV10-3	TRBJ2-5	many
CSARSSLGNEKLFF	TGCAGTGCTAGGTCCTCACTTGGAAATGAAAAACTGTTTTTT	NA	TRBV20-1	TRBJ1-4	few
CASRADRGPGTGELFF	TGTGCCAGCAGAGCCGACAGGGGGCCGGGCACCGGGGAGCTGTTTTTT	TRBD1	TRBV12-3/TRBV12-4	TRBJ2-2	NA
CASSQGGAKETQYF	TGCGCCAGCAGCCAAGGAGGGGCCAAGGAGACCCAGTACTTC	NA	TRBV4-1	TRBJ2-5	few
CASIGRSQTQYF	TGCGCCAGCATCGGACGCTCTCAGACCCAGTACTTC	NA	TRBV10-2	TRBJ2-5	NA
CSVDQGGPDGYTF	TGCAGCGTGGACCAGGGAGGCCCAGATGGCTACACCTTC	NA	TRBV29-1	TRBJ1-2	NA
CSAPDLRGAGTETQYF	TGCAGTGCGCCGGACCTCAGGGGCGCTGGGACAGAGACCCAGTACTTC	NA	TRBV20-1	TRBJ2-5	NA
CSARDRASYEQYF	TGCAGTGCTAGGGACAGGGCCTCCTACGAGCAGTACTTC	TRBD1	TRBV20-1	TRBJ2-7	NA
CASSESEGACNQPQHF	TGCGCCAGCAGTGAGTCAGAGGGGGCATGTAATCAGCCCCAGCATTTT	TRBD1	TRBV10-1	TRBJ1-5	NA
CASSNRQGRPYEQYF	TGTGCCAGCAGTAATCGACAGGGGAGACCCTACGAGCAGTACTTC	TRBD1	TRBV5-5	TRBJ2-7	once
CASQTGEGSPLHF	TGTGCCAGCCAGACAGGGGAAGGGTCACCCCTCCACTTT	TRBD1	TRBV6-5	TRBJ1-6	NA
CASRDRNEKLFF	TGTGCCAGCAGGGACAGGAACGAAAAACTGTTTTTT	TRBD1	TRBV14	TRBJ1-4	few
CASSPLDGGEWNEQFF	TGTGCCAGCTCACCACTGGACGGGGGTGAATGGAATGAGCAGTTCTTC	NA	TRBV18	TRBJ2-1	few
CASKDELNYGYTF	TGTGCCAGCAAGGATGAATTAAACTATGGCTACACCTTC	NA	TRBV12-3/TRBV12-4	TRBJ1-2	NA
CASSYSKPPGTGDREQYF	TGTGCCAGCAGTTACTCGAAGCCGCCCGGGACAGGGGATCGAGAGCAGTACTTC	TRBD1	TRBV6-6	TRBJ2-7	NA
CASSLVRQAGSPLHF	TGTGCCAGCAGTTTAGTTAGACAAGCAGGATCACCCCTCCACTTT	NA	TRBV27	TRBJ1-6	NA
CASSTGDGEKLFF	TGCGCCAGCAGTACAGGGGACGGTGAAAAACTGTTTTTT	TRBD1	TRBV5-1	TRBJ1-4	NA
CASSPDRLQETQYF	TGTGCCAGCAGCCCGGACAGGTTGCAAGAGACCCAGTACTTC	TRBD1	TRBV7-6	TRBJ2-5	many
CASSLMSGGLAKNIQYF	TGTGCCAGCAGCTTAATGAGCGGGGGTTTAGCCAAAAACATTCAGTACTTC	TRBD2	TRBV11-2	TRBJ2-4	few
CASSVGGTVVF	TGTGCCAGCAGTGTCGGCGGGACAGTAGTCTTT	TRBD1	TRBV6-1	TRBJ1-4	few
CASSQGSGLVKDEQFF	TGCGCCAGCAGCCAAGGTTCCGGGTTAGTTAAAGATGAGCAGTTCTTC	NA	TRBV4-1	TRBJ2-1	few
CSAPIPSTSGRMGTQYF	TGCAGTGCTCCTATCCCTAGCACGAGTGGCCGGATGGGTACGCAGTATTTT	NA	TRBV20-1	TRBJ2-3	few
CASSPDRALGTQYF	TGCGCCAGCAGTCCCGACAGGGCCCTAGGGACCCAGTACTTC	TRBD1	TRBV10-2	TRBJ2-5	NA
CVSKIQGFQPQHF	TGTGTCAGCAAAATCCAGGGTTTCCAGCCCCAGCATTTT	NA	TRBV6-1	TRBJ1-5	once
CASSGTGVPDEQFF	TGTGCCAGCAGCGGGACAGGGGTCCCCGATGAGCAGTTCTTC	TRBD1	TRBV9	TRBJ2-1	few
CASSYSRTVGSGDTIYF	TGTGCCAGCAGTTATAGTCGGACAGTCGGCTCTGGAGACACCATATATTTT	NA	TRBV6-5	TRBJ1-3	few